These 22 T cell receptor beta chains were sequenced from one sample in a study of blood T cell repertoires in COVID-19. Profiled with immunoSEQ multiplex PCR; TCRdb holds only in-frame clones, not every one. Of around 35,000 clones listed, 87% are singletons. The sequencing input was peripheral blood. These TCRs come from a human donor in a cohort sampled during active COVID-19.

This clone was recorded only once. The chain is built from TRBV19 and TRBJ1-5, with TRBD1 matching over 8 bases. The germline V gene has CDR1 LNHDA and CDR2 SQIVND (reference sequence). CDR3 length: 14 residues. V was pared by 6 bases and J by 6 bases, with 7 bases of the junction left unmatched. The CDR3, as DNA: TGTGCCAGTAGCCTAACAGGGGGAGGTCAGCCCCAGCATTTT. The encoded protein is CASSLTGGGQPQHF.

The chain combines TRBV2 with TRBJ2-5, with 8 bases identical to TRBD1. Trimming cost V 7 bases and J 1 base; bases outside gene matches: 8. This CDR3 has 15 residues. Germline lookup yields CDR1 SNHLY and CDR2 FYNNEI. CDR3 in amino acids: CASTKRGTGQETQYF. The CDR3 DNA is TGTGCCAGCACCAAAAGGGGGACAGGCCAAGAGACCCAGTACTTC.

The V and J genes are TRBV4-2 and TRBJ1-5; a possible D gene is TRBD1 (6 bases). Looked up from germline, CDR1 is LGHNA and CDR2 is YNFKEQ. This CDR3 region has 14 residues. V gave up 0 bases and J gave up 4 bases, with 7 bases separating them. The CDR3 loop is CASSQEDSNQPQHF. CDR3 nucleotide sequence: TGTGCCAGCAGCCAAGAGGACAGTAATCAGCCCCAGCATTTT.

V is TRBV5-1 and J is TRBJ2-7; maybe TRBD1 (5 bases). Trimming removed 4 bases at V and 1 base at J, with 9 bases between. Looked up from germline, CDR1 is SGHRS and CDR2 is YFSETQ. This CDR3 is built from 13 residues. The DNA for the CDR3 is TGCGCCAGCAGCGTGACAGTTTCCTACGAGCAGTACTTC. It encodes CASSVTVSYEQYF.

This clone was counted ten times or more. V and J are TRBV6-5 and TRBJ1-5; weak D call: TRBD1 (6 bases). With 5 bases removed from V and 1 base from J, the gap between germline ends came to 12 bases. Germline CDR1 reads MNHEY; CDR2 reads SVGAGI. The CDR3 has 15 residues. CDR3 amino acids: CASSLQGNSNQPQHF. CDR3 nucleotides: TGTGCCAGCAGTCTACAGGGTAACAGCAATCAGCCCCAGCATTTT.

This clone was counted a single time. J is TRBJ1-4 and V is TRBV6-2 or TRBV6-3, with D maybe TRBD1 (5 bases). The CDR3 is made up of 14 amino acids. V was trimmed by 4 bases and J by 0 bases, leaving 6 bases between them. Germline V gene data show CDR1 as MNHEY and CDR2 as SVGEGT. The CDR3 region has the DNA TGTGCCAGCAGTTCGGGGGCAACTAATGAAAAACTGTTTTTT. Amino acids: CASSSGATNEKLFF.

The CDR3 is CASSLVGQNTEAFF. The CDR3 coding sequence is TGCGCCAGCAGCTTGGTGGGACAGAACACTGAAGCTTTCTTT. The chain couples TRBV5-1 to TRBJ1-1; D perhaps matches TRBD1 (6 bases). Trimming removed 0 bases at V and 1 base at J, with 7 bases between. This CDR3 is built from 14 residues. CDR1 is SGHRS, CDR2 YFSETQ, per germline.

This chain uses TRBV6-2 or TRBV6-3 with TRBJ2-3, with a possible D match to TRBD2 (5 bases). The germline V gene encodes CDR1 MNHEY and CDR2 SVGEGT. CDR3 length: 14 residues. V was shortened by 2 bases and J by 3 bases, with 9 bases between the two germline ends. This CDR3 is CASSYVQRTDTQYF. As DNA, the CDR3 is TGTGCCAGCAGTTACGTCCAGCGGACAGATACGCAGTATTTT.

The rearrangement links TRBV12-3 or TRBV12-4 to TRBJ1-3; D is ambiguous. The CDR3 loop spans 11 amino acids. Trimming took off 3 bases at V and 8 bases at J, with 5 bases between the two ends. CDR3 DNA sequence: TGTGCCAGCAGTTTTACGGACACCATATATTTT. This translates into CASSFTDTIYF.

CDR3 coding DNA: TGTGCCAGCAGCCAAGTCCAAGCGGGGGTTGAGCAGTTCTTC. The encoded protein is CASSQVQAGVEQFF. The V gene is TRBV3-1 (or the pseudogene TRBV3-2), the J gene TRBJ2-1, with 8 bases matching TRBD2. The CDR3 has 14 amino acids. Germline V lookup: CDR1 LGHDT, CDR2 YNNKEL (reference sequence). The V and J ends lost 1 base and 9 bases, in that order; junction bases with no gene match: 5.

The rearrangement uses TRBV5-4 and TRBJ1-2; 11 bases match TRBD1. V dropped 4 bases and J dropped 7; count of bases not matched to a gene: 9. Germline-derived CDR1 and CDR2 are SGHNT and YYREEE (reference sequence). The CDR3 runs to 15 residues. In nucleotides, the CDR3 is TGTGCCAGCAGCCCACGGACAGGGGGCTCCTCTGGCTACACCTTC. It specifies CASSPRTGGSSGYTF. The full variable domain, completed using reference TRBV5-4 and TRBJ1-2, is ETGVTQSPTHLIKTRGQQVTLRCSSQSGHNTVSWYQQALGQGPQFIFQYYREEENGRGNFPPRFSGLQFPNYSSELNVNALELDDSALYLCASSPRTGGSSGYTFGSGTRLTVV.

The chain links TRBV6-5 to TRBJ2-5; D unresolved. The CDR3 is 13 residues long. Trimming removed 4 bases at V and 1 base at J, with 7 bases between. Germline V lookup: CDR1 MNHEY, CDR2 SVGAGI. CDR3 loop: CASSSQFQETQYF. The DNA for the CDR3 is TGTGCCAGCAGTTCCCAGTTCCAAGAGACCCAGTACTTC.

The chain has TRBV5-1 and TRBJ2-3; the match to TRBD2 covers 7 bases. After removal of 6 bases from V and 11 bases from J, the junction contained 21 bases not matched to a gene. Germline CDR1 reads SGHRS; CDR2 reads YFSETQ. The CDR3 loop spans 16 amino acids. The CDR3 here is CASTLPGTTSSGGQYF. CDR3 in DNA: TGCGCCAGCACGCTACCCGGGACTACTTCATCGGGGGGGCAGTATTTT. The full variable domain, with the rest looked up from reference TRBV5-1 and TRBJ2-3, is KAGVTQTPRYLIKTRGQQVTLSCSPISGHRSVSWYQQTPGQGLQFLFEYFSETQRNKGNFPGRFSGRQFSNSRSEMNVSTLELGDSALYLCASTLPGTTSSGGQYFGPGTRLTVL.

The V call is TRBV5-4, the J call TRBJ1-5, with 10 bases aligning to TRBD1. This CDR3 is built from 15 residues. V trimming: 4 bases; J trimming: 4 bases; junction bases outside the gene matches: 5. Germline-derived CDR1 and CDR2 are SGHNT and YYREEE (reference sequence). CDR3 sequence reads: CASSAGQGPNQPQHF. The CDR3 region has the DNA TGTGCCAGCAGCGCGGGACAGGGGCCGAATCAGCCCCAGCATTTT.

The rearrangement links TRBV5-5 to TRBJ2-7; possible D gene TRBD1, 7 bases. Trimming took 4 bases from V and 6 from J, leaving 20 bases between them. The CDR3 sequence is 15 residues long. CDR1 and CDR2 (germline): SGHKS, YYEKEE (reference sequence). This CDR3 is CASSPEGTVRAEQYF. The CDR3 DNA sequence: TGTGCCAGCAGCCCGGAGGGGACAGTGAGGGCCGAGCAGTACTTC.

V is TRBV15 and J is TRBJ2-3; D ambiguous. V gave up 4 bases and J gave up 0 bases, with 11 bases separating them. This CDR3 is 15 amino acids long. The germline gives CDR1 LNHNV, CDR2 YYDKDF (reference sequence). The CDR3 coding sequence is TGTGCCACCAGCATTTCCCCAACTAGCACAGATACGCAGTATTTT. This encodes CATSISPTSTDTQYF. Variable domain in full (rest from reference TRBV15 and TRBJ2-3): DAMVIQNPRYQVTQFGKPVTLSCSQTLNHNVMYWYQQKSSQAPKLLFHYYDKDFNNEADTPDNFQSRRPNTSFCFLDIRSPGLGDTAMYLCATSISPTSTDTQYFGPGTRLTVL.

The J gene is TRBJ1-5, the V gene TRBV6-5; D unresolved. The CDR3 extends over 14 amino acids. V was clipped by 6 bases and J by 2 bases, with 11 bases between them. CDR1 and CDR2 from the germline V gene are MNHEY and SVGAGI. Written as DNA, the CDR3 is TGTGCCAGCAGATCCTTGTTTGGCAATCAGCCCCAGCATTTT. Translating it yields CASRSLFGNQPQHF.

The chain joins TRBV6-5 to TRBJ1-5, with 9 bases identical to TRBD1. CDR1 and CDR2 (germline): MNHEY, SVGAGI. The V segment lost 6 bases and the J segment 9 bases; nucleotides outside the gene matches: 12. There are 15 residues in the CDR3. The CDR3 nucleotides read TGTGCCAGCAGCCTTTTTGGACAGGGGAATTGGCCCCAGCATTTT. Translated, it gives CASSLFGQGNWPQHF.

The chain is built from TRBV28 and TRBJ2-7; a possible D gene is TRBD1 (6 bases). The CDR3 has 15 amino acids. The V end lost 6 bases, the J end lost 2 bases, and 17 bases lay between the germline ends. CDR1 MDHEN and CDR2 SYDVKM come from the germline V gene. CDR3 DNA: TGTGCCAGCAGCCTTGAGGTTTCAGGGGCCTACGAGCAGTACTTC. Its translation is CASSLEVSGAYEQYF. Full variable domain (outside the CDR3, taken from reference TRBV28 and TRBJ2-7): DVKVTQSSRYLVKRTGEKVFLECVQDMDHENMFWYRQDPGLGLRLIYFSYDVKMKEKGDIPEGYSVSREKKERFSLILESASTNQTSMYLCASSLEVSGAYEQYFGPGTRLTVT.

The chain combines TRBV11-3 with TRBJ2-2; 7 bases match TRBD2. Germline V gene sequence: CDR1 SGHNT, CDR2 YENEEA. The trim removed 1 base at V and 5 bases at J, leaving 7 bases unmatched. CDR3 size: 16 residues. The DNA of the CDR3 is TGTGCCAGCAGCTTAGGCGTCGGGGGGTCTACCGGGGAGCTGTTTTTT. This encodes CASSLGVGGSTGELFF.

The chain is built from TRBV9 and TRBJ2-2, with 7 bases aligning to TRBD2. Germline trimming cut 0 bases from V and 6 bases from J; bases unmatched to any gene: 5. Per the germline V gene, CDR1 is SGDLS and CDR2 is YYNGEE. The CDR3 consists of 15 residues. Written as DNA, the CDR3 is TGTGCCAGCAGCGTAGGAAGGGAGGGGTCCGGGGAGCTGTTTTTT. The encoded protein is CASSVGREGSGELFF. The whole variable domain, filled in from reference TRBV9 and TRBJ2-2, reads DSGVTQTPKHLITATGQRVTLRCSPRSGDLSVYWYQQSLDQGLQFLIQYYNGEERAKGNILERFSAQQFPDLHSELNLSSLELGDSALYFCASSVGREGSGELFFGEGSRLTVL.

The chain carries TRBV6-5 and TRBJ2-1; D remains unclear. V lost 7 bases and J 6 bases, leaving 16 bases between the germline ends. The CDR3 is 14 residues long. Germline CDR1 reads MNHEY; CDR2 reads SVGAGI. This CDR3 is CASTGQDYSNEQFF. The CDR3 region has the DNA TGTGCCAGCACTGGCCAGGATTATTCCAATGAGCAGTTCTTC.